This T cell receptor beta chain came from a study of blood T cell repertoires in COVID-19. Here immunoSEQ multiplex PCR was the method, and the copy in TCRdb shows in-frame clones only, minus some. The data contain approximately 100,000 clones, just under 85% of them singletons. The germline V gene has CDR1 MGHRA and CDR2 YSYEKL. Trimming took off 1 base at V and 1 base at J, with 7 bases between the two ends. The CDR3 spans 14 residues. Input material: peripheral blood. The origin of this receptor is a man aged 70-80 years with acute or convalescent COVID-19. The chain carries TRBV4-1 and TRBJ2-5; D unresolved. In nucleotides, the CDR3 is TGCGCCAGCAGCCAAGGGTCAGTCCAAGAGACCCAGTACTTC. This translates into CASSQGSVQETQYF.